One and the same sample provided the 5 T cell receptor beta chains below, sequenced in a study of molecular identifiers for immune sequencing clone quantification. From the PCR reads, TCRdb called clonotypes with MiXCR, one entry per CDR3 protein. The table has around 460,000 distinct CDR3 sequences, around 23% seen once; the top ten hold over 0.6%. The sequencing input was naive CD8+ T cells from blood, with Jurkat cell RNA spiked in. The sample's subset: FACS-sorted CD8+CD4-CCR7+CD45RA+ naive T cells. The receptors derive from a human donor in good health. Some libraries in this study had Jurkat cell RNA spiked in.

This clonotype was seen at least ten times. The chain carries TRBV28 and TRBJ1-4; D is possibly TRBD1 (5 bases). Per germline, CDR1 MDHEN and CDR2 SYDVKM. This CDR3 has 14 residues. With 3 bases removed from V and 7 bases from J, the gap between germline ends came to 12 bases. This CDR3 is CASSFRNQGEKLFF. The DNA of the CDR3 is TGTGCCAGCAGTTTCCGGAATCAGGGTGAAAAACTGTTTTTT.

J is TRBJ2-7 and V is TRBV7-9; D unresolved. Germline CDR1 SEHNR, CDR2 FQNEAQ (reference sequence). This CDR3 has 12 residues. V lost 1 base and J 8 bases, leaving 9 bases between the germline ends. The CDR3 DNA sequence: TGTGCCAGCAGCTTAGGCCCATACAAGCAGTACTTC. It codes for CASSLGPYKQYF.

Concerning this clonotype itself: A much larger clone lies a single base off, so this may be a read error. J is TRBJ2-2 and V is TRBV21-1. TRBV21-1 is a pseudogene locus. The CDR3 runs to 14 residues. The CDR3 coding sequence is TGTGCCAGCAGCAGGAGTCGGCAGACCGGGGAGCTGTTTTTT. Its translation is CASSRSRQTGELFF.

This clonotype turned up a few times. Here the CDR3 reads CASSQDRQGASSYEQYF. In DNA form, the CDR3 reads TGCGCCAGCAGCCAAGACCGACAGGGCGCTAGCTCCTACGAGCAGTACTTC. The chain carries TRBV4-3 and TRBJ2-7, with 7 bases that match TRBD1. J gave up 0 bases and V 0 bases, and 8 bases lay outside the gene matches. The CDR3 has 17 amino acids. The germline gives CDR1 LGHNA, CDR2 YSLEER.

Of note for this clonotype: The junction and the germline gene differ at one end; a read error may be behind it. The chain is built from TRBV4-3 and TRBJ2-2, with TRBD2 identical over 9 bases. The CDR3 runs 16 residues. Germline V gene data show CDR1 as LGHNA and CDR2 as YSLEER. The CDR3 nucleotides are TGCGCCAGCAGCGATGGACTAGCGCCGAACACCGGGGAGCCGTGTTTT. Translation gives CASSDGLAPNTGEPCF.